These T cell receptor beta chains were read from a single sample in a study of Ad26.COV2.S vaccination and SARS-CoV-2 variants. Here immunoSEQ multiplex PCR was the method, and the copy in TCRdb shows in-frame clones only, minus some. This table has about 350,000 clones, about 92% appearing once. Sequenced here: peripheral blood, sampled after recovery from COVID-19. All receptors come from a human donor who had recovered from COVID-19. The CDR3 runs from the conserved cysteine through the conserved F or W. Fields, in order: V gene, J gene, clone size, D gene, CDR3 protein, CDR3 DNA. The D gene is left open where the match is weak. Not all rows give a size; the values are once, few, many and, for expanded clones, a class.

v_call: TRBV27
j_call: TRBJ2-7
clone_size: -
d_call: TRBD1
cdr3_aa: CASSLVMRAGGYEQYF
cdr3_nt: TGTGCCAGCAGTTTAGTAATGAGGGCAGGGGGCTACGAGCAGTACTTC

v_call: TRBV15
j_call: TRBJ1-4
clone_size: -
d_call: TRBD1
cdr3_aa: CATRRQGLNEKLFF
cdr3_nt: TGTGCCACCCGTCGACAGGGCCTTAATGAAAAACTGTTTTTT

v_call: TRBV5-4
j_call: TRBJ1-2
clone_size: -
d_call: TRBD1
cdr3_aa: CASSLQGWMDGYTF
cdr3_nt: TGTGCCAGCAGCTTACAGGGGTGGATGGATGGCTACACCTTC

v_call: TRBV24-1
j_call: TRBJ1-2
clone_size: -
d_call: TRBD1
cdr3_aa: CATSDAGTGGTYGYTF
cdr3_nt: TGTGCCACCAGTGATGCCGGGACAGGGGGCACCTATGGCTACACCTTC

v_call: TRBV2
j_call: TRBJ1-2
clone_size: -
d_call: -
cdr3_aa: CASRVDTNSFGYTF
cdr3_nt: TGTGCCAGCAGGGTCGATACTAACTCTTTTGGCTACACCTTC

v_call: TRBV9
j_call: TRBJ1-2
clone_size: -
d_call: TRBD1
cdr3_aa: CASSVGTGYGYTF
cdr3_nt: TGTGCCAGCAGCGTTGGGACAGGCTATGGCTACACCTTC

v_call: TRBV11-3
j_call: TRBJ2-3
clone_size: -
d_call: -
cdr3_aa: CASSPLGDTQYF
cdr3_nt: TGTGCCAGCAGCCCGCTAGGAGATACGCAGTATTTT

v_call: TRBV6-6
j_call: TRBJ1-5
clone_size: -
d_call: -
cdr3_aa: CASSYSGGGNQPQHF
cdr3_nt: TGTGCCAGCAGTTACAGCGGGGGGGGCAATCAGCCCCAGCATTTT

v_call: TRBV12-5
j_call: TRBJ2-2
clone_size: -
d_call: -
cdr3_aa: CASGGETGELFF
cdr3_nt: TGTGCTAGTGGCGGGGAGACCGGGGAGCTGTTTTTT

v_call: TRBV15
j_call: TRBJ1-5
clone_size: -
d_call: -
cdr3_aa: CATSRGHGGNQPQHF
cdr3_nt: TGTGCCACCAGCAGGGGACATGGAGGCAATCAGCCCCAGCATTTT

v_call: TRBV12-3/TRBV12-4
j_call: TRBJ1-5
clone_size: -
d_call: -
cdr3_aa: CASKNSPNQPQHF
cdr3_nt: TGTGCCAGCAAGAATAGCCCAAATCAGCCCCAGCATTTT

v_call: TRBV19
j_call: TRBJ1-2
clone_size: -
d_call: -
cdr3_aa: CASTNTVRGTGGYTF
cdr3_nt: TGTGCCAGTACTAATACGGTCAGGGGAACGGGCGGCTACACCTTC

v_call: TRBV5-5
j_call: TRBJ2-2
clone_size: -
d_call: -
cdr3_aa: CASTRTGELFF
cdr3_nt: TGTGCCAGCACCCGAACCGGGGAGCTGTTTTTT

v_call: TRBV2
j_call: TRBJ2-7
clone_size: -
d_call: TRBD2
cdr3_aa: CASILERGSSYEQYF
cdr3_nt: TGTGCCAGCATTCTGGAGCGGGGGAGCTCCTACGAGCAGTACTTC

v_call: TRBV27
j_call: TRBJ1-1
clone_size: -
d_call: TRBD1
cdr3_aa: CASSLPGLWTGGLNAEAFF
cdr3_nt: TGTGCCAGCAGTTTACCCGGACTTTGGACAGGGGGATTGAACGCTGAAGCTTTCTTT

v_call: TRBV5-1
j_call: TRBJ2-3
clone_size: -
d_call: -
cdr3_aa: CASSFSPPSTDTQYF
cdr3_nt: TGCGCCAGCAGCTTCAGTCCCCCTAGCACAGATACGCAGTATTTT

v_call: TRBV6-5
j_call: TRBJ1-6
clone_size: -
d_call: -
cdr3_aa: CASSYSKRADNSPLHF
cdr3_nt: TGTGCCAGCAGTTACTCGAAAAGGGCGGACAATTCACCCCTCCACTTT

v_call: TRBV19
j_call: TRBJ1-1
clone_size: -
d_call: TRBD1
cdr3_aa: CASSMSGQGTTEAFF
cdr3_nt: TGTGCCAGTAGTATGTCGGGACAGGGTACCACTGAAGCTTTCTTT

v_call: TRBV20-1
j_call: TRBJ2-2
clone_size: -
d_call: -
cdr3_aa: CSARVIGHSNTGELFF
cdr3_nt: TGCAGTGCTCGTGTGATAGGACACTCGAACACCGGGGAGCTGTTTTTT

v_call: TRBV18
j_call: TRBJ1-1
clone_size: -
d_call: TRBD1
cdr3_aa: CASSPPSRTGGEAFF
cdr3_nt: TGTGCCAGCTCACCACCGTCCCGGACAGGGGGTGAAGCTTTCTTT

v_call: TRBV25-1
j_call: TRBJ2-1
clone_size: -
d_call: -
cdr3_aa: CASARGANEQFF
cdr3_nt: TGTGCCAGCGCACGGGGCGCCAATGAGCAGTTCTTC

v_call: TRBV14
j_call: TRBJ2-5
clone_size: -
d_call: -
cdr3_aa: CASSQAVLGGGLLFQETQYF
cdr3_nt: TGTGCCAGCAGCCAAGCTGTTCTAGGGGGGGGTCTCCTCTTCCAAGAGACCCAGTACTTC

v_call: TRBV19
j_call: TRBJ2-5
clone_size: -
d_call: -
cdr3_aa: CASSKIKGGASGETQYF
cdr3_nt: TGTGCCAGTAGTAAGATTAAAGGGGGGGCCTCTGGGGAGACCCAGTACTTC

v_call: TRBV6-5
j_call: TRBJ1-5
clone_size: -
d_call: -
cdr3_aa: CASSEGGGVQPQHF
cdr3_nt: TGTGCCAGCTCCGAAGGTGGGGGGGTTCAGCCCCAGCATTTT

v_call: TRBV7-2
j_call: TRBJ1-2
clone_size: -
d_call: -
cdr3_aa: CASSPPGPNYGYTF
cdr3_nt: TGTGCCAGCAGCCCTCCGGGACCCAACTATGGCTACACCTTC

v_call: TRBV5-4
j_call: TRBJ2-5
clone_size: -
d_call: -
cdr3_aa: CASSLGTEETQYF
cdr3_nt: TGTGCCAGCAGCTTGGGGACAGAAGAGACCCAGTACTTC

v_call: TRBV7-2
j_call: TRBJ1-4
clone_size: -
d_call: TRBD1
cdr3_aa: CASSLEGAGEKLFF
cdr3_nt: TGTGCCAGCAGCTTAGAGGGGGCGGGAGAAAAACTGTTTTTT

v_call: TRBV7-2
j_call: TRBJ2-5
clone_size: -
d_call: -
cdr3_aa: CASSLPVSYQETQYF
cdr3_nt: TGTGCCAGCAGCTTACCGGTTTCGTACCAAGAGACCCAGTACTTC

v_call: TRBV7-2
j_call: TRBJ2-7
clone_size: -
d_call: -
cdr3_aa: CASSPTGYEQYF
cdr3_nt: TGTGCCAGCAGCCCGACAGGCTACGAGCAGTACTTC

v_call: TRBV7-9
j_call: TRBJ1-6
clone_size: -
d_call: -
cdr3_aa: CASSLRSRDSPLHF
cdr3_nt: TGTGCCAGCAGCTTACGCTCAAGGGATTCACCCCTCCACTTT

v_call: TRBV6-2/TRBV6-3
j_call: TRBJ1-5
clone_size: -
d_call: TRBD1
cdr3_aa: CASSYAPTGGSNQPQHF
cdr3_nt: TGTGCCAGCAGTTACGCCCCGACAGGGGGCAGTAATCAGCCCCAGCATTTT

v_call: TRBV5-1
j_call: TRBJ1-4
clone_size: -
d_call: -
cdr3_aa: CASSLETANEKLFF
cdr3_nt: TGCGCCAGCAGCTTGGAGACAGCGAATGAAAAACTGTTTTTT

v_call: TRBV11-3
j_call: TRBJ2-3
clone_size: -
d_call: -
cdr3_aa: CASSLGQGSTDTQYF
cdr3_nt: TGTGCCAGCAGCTTAGGGCAGGGAAGCACAGATACGCAGTATTTT

v_call: TRBV20-1
j_call: TRBJ1-5
clone_size: once
d_call: -
cdr3_aa: CSASTGVGGNQPQHF
cdr3_nt: TGCAGTGCTAGTACGGGGGTCGGGGGCAATCAGCCCCAGCATTTT

v_call: TRBV5-1
j_call: TRBJ1-1
clone_size: -
d_call: TRBD1
cdr3_aa: CASTRMRTGGYYGEAFF
cdr3_nt: TGCGCCAGCACCCGAATGCGGACAGGGGGCTACTACGGTGAAGCTTTCTTT

v_call: TRBV5-1
j_call: TRBJ2-7
clone_size: -
d_call: -
cdr3_aa: CASSTRPGLYEQYF
cdr3_nt: TGCGCCAGCAGCACCCGGCCAGGGTTGTACGAGCAGTACTTC

v_call: TRBV19
j_call: TRBJ2-2
clone_size: -
d_call: -
cdr3_aa: CASSTFARGPLGGELFF
cdr3_nt: TGTGCCAGTAGTACCTTTGCCCGGGGGCCTCTCGGCGGGGAGCTGTTTTTT

v_call: TRBV10-2
j_call: TRBJ2-4
clone_size: -
d_call: -
cdr3_aa: CASRPRRTEATFQYF
cdr3_nt: TGCGCCAGCCGCCCGAGGAGGACAGAAGCTACATTTCAGTACTTC

v_call: TRBV24-1
j_call: TRBJ2-2
clone_size: -
d_call: TRBD1
cdr3_aa: CATSDSVGQVNTGELFF
cdr3_nt: TGTGCCACCAGTGATAGTGTGGGACAGGTAAACACCGGGGAGCTGTTTTTT

v_call: TRBV5-1
j_call: TRBJ1-1
clone_size: -
d_call: -
cdr3_aa: CASSLNRVDTEAFF
cdr3_nt: TGCGCCAGCAGCTTGAACAGGGTGGACACTGAAGCTTTCTTT

v_call: TRBV28
j_call: TRBJ1-5
clone_size: -
d_call: -
cdr3_aa: CASTSGQSPFNQPQHF
cdr3_nt: TGTGCCAGCACCTCCGGACAGAGTCCCTTCAATCAGCCCCAGCATTTT

v_call: TRBV4-3
j_call: TRBJ2-3
clone_size: -
d_call: TRBD2
cdr3_aa: CASSQEDLGGVADTQYF
cdr3_nt: TGCGCCAGCAGCCAAGAAGATTTGGGGGGGGTGGCAGATACGCAGTATTTT

v_call: TRBV7-2
j_call: TRBJ1-5
clone_size: -
d_call: TRBD1
cdr3_aa: CASSLAGQATNQPQHF
cdr3_nt: TGTGCCAGCAGCTTAGCCGGACAGGCGACTAATCAGCCCCAGCATTTT

v_call: TRBV6-5
j_call: TRBJ2-2
clone_size: -
d_call: -
cdr3_aa: CASRRTPNGGELFF
cdr3_nt: TGTGCCAGCAGGCGGACCCCTAATGGGGGGGAGCTGTTTTTT